Given below is one T cell receptor beta chain in context. Its matching antigen is unknown. Profiling relied on immunoSEQ multiplex PCR, and the TCRdb table lists in-frame clones only, not all of them. The sample lists roughly 180,000 clones; 80% to 90% were seen once. The CDR3 is made up of 13 amino acids. Germline CDR1 SGHAT, CDR2 FQNNGV. V lost 7 bases to trimming and J lost 6 bases, with 14 bases between them. This record belongs to a study of T cell responses to AZD1222 COVID-19 vaccine. Study-wide points: Spike-specific TCR breadth and depth grew following two AZD1222 doses. Clonal diversity may have been underestimated in mostly white British donors. Only a handful of AZD1222 recipients, several in all, had baseline seropositivity. Researchers took repertoire samples only after the peak T cell response had come.

The TCR sequence derives from an adult in good health. The material was peripheral blood, obtained on day 0 of AZD1222 vaccination. The J gene is TRBJ2-3, the V gene TRBV11-2, with D possibly matching TRBD2 (7 bases). The CDR3 protein is CASTRGGKDTQYF. The CDR3 nucleotides are TGTGCCAGCACTCGCGGGGGCAAGGATACGCAGTATTTT.